Below, 24 T cell receptor beta chains from the same sample are listed, as sequenced in a study of T cells in Graves' hyperthyroidism and ophthalmopathy. Amplification targeted TCR beta CDR3 regions from RNA transcripts. During a first-round RT-PCR of the TCR CDR3, the HTBI primer set was used. Each CDR3 protein is one row after TCRdb ran MiXCR on the multiplex PCR reads. The sample includes almost 600,000 distinct CDR3 sequences, approximately 44% of them seen just once. What was sequenced was peripheral blood or thyroid tissue (not recorded which). The origin of the receptors is a woman between 18 and 29 years old with Graves' hyperthyroidism.

This chain joins TRBV7-2 and TRBJ2-5, with a tentative D call TRBD1 (5 bases). V shed 6 bases and J shed 3 bases, with 11 bases lying between them. The CDR3 runs 13 residues. CDR1 SGHTA and CDR2 FQGNSA come from the germline V gene. The CDR3 loop reads CASRQGLEETQYF. Here the CDR3 DNA reads TGTGCCAGCAGGCAGGGATTAGAAGAGACCCAGTACTTC.

This clonotype was seen ten or more times. This chain joins TRBV29-1 and TRBJ1-2; perhaps TRBD1 as D (6 bases). Germline-derived CDR1 and CDR2 are SQVTM and ANQGSEA. The CDR3 is made up of 14 amino acids. V lost 2 bases to trimming and J lost 0 bases, with 10 bases between them. As DNA, the CDR3 is TGCAGCGTTGAATACAGGGCACCTAACTATGGCTACACCTTC. It yields the protein CSVEYRAPNYGYTF.

This clonotype showed up many times. The gene calls are TRBV20-1 and TRBJ2-7; 8 positions match TRBD2. V trimming: 0 bases; J trimming: 3 bases; junction bases outside the gene matches: 7. This CDR3 spans 15 amino acids. Germline-derived CDR1 and CDR2 are DFQATT and SNEGSKA (reference sequence). In DNA, the CDR3 is TGCAGTGCTAGAGACCAGCGGGAGCTTGACTACGAGCAGTACTTC. It is translated as CSARDQRELDYEQYF.

A few counts support this clonotype. The chain links TRBV24-1 to TRBJ2-5, with 7 bases matching TRBD1. Losses at the gene ends were 4 bases for V and 4 bases for J; bases not matched to a gene: 5. Germline V gives CDR1 KGHDR, CDR2 SFDVKD. The CDR3 spans 14 residues. CDR3 protein: CATSDSTGAETQYF. The DNA for the CDR3 is TGTGCCACCAGTGACTCCACAGGGGCAGAGACCCAGTACTTC.

Of note for this clonotype: Just one base apart from a much larger clone, this may be a read error. The rearrangement joins TRBV20-1 to TRBJ2-7; TRBD2 matches at 10 bases. In germline, CDR1 is DFQATT, CDR2 SNEGSKA (reference sequence). The CDR3 length is 18 residues. CDR3 bases: TGCTCCTGCGAAGAAGGGAGGGGGGCTAGCGGGAGCATTTACGAGCAGTACTTC. This codes for CSCEEGRGASGSIYEQYF.

This clonotype was observed at least ten times. J is TRBJ2-7 and V is TRBV20-1; tentative D call: TRBD1 (6 bases). The germline V gene encodes CDR1 DFQATT and CDR2 SNEGSKA (reference sequence). The CDR3 totals 14 residues. Trimming took 5 bases from V and 0 from J, leaving 14 bases between them. CDR3 amino acids: CSAGQGRSSYEQYF. CDR3 nucleotide sequence: TGCAGTGCTGGGCAGGGGCGAAGCTCCTACGAGCAGTACTTC.

The J gene is TRBJ1-1, the V gene TRBV18; D is ambiguous. CDR3 length equals 13 residues. Germline lookup yields CDR1 KGHSH and CDR2 LQKENI. Trimming removed 6 bases from V and 4 bases from J, with 12 bases in between. The CDR3, as DNA: TGTGCCAGCTCCTTTAGCGCTGGCACTGAAGCTTTCTTT. Amino acids: CASSFSAGTEAFF.

The V call is TRBV7-2, the J call TRBJ1-4; D gene uncertain. Germline CDR1 and CDR2: SGHTA and FQGNSA. This CDR3 comprises 15 residues. V was cut by 2 bases and J by 5 bases, with 12 bases left in between. CDR3: CASSLLRGINEKLFF. The CDR3 DNA reads TGTGCCAGCAGCTTACTTCGGGGAATAAATGAAAAACTGTTTTTT.

This chain uses TRBV19 with TRBJ1-2, with D tentatively TRBD1 (6 bases). Looked up from germline, CDR1 is LNHDA and CDR2 is SQIVND (reference sequence). The V end was cut by 6 bases, the J end by 6 bases, with 14 bases between. There are 13 residues in the CDR3. CDR3 sequence (DNA): TGTGCCAGTAGCCATGGAGGGGGGAATGGCTACACCTTC. It encodes CASSHGGGNGYTF.

This clonotype came up many times. This chain links TRBV6-2 or TRBV6-3 with TRBJ1-2; unclear D gene. CDR1 and CDR2 (germline): MNHEY, SVGEGT. The CDR3 runs to 12 residues. V gave up 7 bases and J gave up 8 bases, with 14 bases separating them. The CDR3 reads CASTPGGVGYTF. CDR3 DNA sequence: TGTGCCAGCACCCCAGGCGGAGTAGGCTACACCTTC.

The chain combines TRBV20-1 with TRBJ2-5; 11 nucleotides agree with TRBD2. V dropped 2 bases and J dropped 1; count of bases not matched to a gene: 9. Germline V gene data show CDR1 as DFQATT and CDR2 as SNEGSKA (reference sequence). There are 17 residues in the CDR3. CDR3 coding DNA: TGCAGTGCTAGATCAATTCGACTAGCGGGACTCCAAGAGACCCAGTACTTC. It specifies CSARSIRLAGLQETQYF.

The genes are TRBV24-1 and TRBJ2-1, with 8 bases that match TRBD2. The CDR3 covers 18 residues. Germline V CDR1 and CDR2: KGHDR, SFDVKD. V lost 4 bases, J lost 3 bases, and 13 bases stayed unmatched. The CDR3 spells CATSDHAGAGGGYNEQFF. DNA for the CDR3: TGTGCCACCAGTGACCACGCCGGCGCGGGAGGCGGCTACAATGAGCAGTTCTTC.

To note about this clonotype: One junction end does not reproduce the germline sequence, and a read error may be involved. The V gene is TRBV25-1, the J gene TRBJ2-7, with D possibly matching TRBD2 (6 bases). The germline V gene has CDR1 MGHDK and CDR2 SYGVNS. This CDR3 is 14 amino acids long. CDR3 in amino acids: CACSVFSGSYEQYF. The CDR3 DNA sequence: TGTGCCTGCAGTGTTTTTAGCGGCTCCTACGAGCAGTACTTC.

This clonotype was counted ten times or more. The chain couples TRBV19 to TRBJ1-1; D not certain. Per the germline V gene, CDR1 is LNHDA and CDR2 is SQIVND (reference sequence). There are 15 residues in the CDR3. The V gene lost 5 bases and the J gene lost 4 bases, with 17 bases spanning the gap. Written as DNA, the CDR3 is TGTGCCAGTAGTCCGACGCCAACCAGTAGCACTGAAGCTTTCTTT. Amino acid sequence: CASSPTPTSSTEAFF.

This clonotype was picked up many times. V and J are TRBV5-6 and TRBJ2-7, with 8 bases aligning to TRBD2. Germline CDR1 reads SGHDT; CDR2 reads YYEEEE. V lost 4 bases to trimming and J lost 6 bases; unmatched junction nucleotides: 12. There are 15 residues in the CDR3. CDR3 DNA sequence: TGTGCCAGCAGCCCCCGACCGGGAGGGCAAAGCGAGCAGTACTTC. Amino acids: CASSPRPGGQSEQYF.

This clonotype appeared a few times. This chain links TRBV4-3 with TRBJ1-4; D not resolved. Per the germline V gene, CDR1 is LGHNA and CDR2 is YSLEER. V shed 0 bases and J shed 7 bases, with 12 bases lying between them. CDR3 length: 15 amino acids. The CDR3 DNA follows: TGCGCCAGCAGCCAAGAGGGGTCGAGAGGTGAAAAACTGTTTTTT. This codes for CASSQEGSRGEKLFF.

The chain has TRBV20-1 and TRBJ2-5, with D possibly being TRBD2 (6 bases). The J call is doubtful: the DNA matches TRBJ2-1 better. CDR1 is DFQATT and CDR2 is SNEGSKA in the germline V gene (reference sequence). This CDR3 has 12 residues. Here the CDR3 DNA reads TGCAGTGCTAGGGCGGGTGGAGGGGAGCAGTTCTTC. Its translation: CSARAGGGEQFF.

Worth noting for this clonotype: This may arise from a read error, as a much more abundant clone is one base away. V gene TRBV4-1 combines with J gene TRBJ1-5; D gene unclear. In germline, CDR1 is MGHRA, CDR2 YSYEKL. V lost 2 bases to trimming and J lost 5 bases, with 13 bases between them. The CDR3 consists of 15 residues. The CDR3 DNA follows: TGCGCCAGCAGCCAACCATGGGCAGTGGATCAGCCCCAGCATTTT. Its translation is CASSQPWAVDQPQHF.

The chain recombines TRBV6-1 with TRBJ1-5; TRBD1 might be the D (6 bases). This CDR3 region has 16 residues. The V end lost 2 bases, the J end lost 1 base, and 12 bases lay between the germline ends. Germline CDR1 reads MNHNS; CDR2 reads SASEGT. CDR3 DNA: TGTGCCAGCAGTGAAAGGGGGGACATCAGCAATCAGCCCCAGCATTTT. It translates to CASSERGDISNQPQHF.

This clonotype was seen at least ten times. The rearrangement joins TRBV7-9 to TRBJ2-2; the match to TRBD1 covers 12 bases. Trimming took 8 bases from V and 4 from J; bases not matched to a gene: 11. The CDR3 spans 17 residues. Germline-derived CDR1 and CDR2 are SEHNR and FQNEAQ (reference sequence). As DNA, the CDR3 is TGTGCCAGCGAGGGACAGGGGGCCTTAGCTCTCACCGGGGAGCTGTTTTTT. Translation: CASEGQGALALTGELFF.

This sequence joins TRBV20-1 and TRBJ2-1; D is ambiguous. The germline gives CDR1 DFQATT, CDR2 SNEGSKA (reference sequence). The CDR3 extends over 14 amino acids. V lost 1 base and J 6 bases, leaving 13 bases between the germline ends. CDR3 region: CSARALMAGNEQFF. Here the CDR3 DNA reads TGCAGTGCTAGAGCTTTGATGGCAGGCAATGAGCAGTTCTTC.

The V and J genes are TRBV7-6 and TRBJ2-7; the match to TRBD1 covers 8 bases. The CDR3 runs to 19 residues. The germline V gene has CDR1 SGHVS and CDR2 FNYEAQ. V was clipped by 5 bases and J by 5 bases; unmatched bases: 23. The CDR3, as DNA: TGTGCCAGCAGCCGTCGTGTGGTTGATTTGGCAGGGGGCCTCAACGAGCAGTACTTC. Translated, it gives CASSRRVVDLAGGLNEQYF.

At least ten counts were recorded for this clonotype. In DNA, the CDR3 is TGCAGCGTTGGCGCATTCCAGGGATGGGGTACCTACGAGCAGTACTTC. This gives the protein CSVGAFQGWGTYEQYF. The rearrangement uses TRBV29-1 and TRBJ2-7; a possible D gene is TRBD1 (5 bases). The CDR3 sequence is 16 residues long. CDR1 and CDR2 from the germline V gene are SQVTM and ANQGSEA. Trimming took 4 bases from V and 2 from J, leaving 21 bases between them.

A word on this clonotype: This may come from a read error, since a much larger clone is one base off. The J gene is TRBJ2-7, the V gene TRBV13, with TRBD2 as a possible D gene (6 bases). Germline V lookup: CDR1 PRHDT, CDR2 FYEKMQ (reference sequence). The V and J ends lost 1 base and 7 bases respectively, with 17 bases between them. This CDR3 spans 15 amino acids. The CDR3 protein is CASSLVRTLAGEQYF. Written as DNA, the CDR3 is TGTGCCAGCAGCTTAGTCCGGACACTGGCGGGGGAGCAGTACTTC.